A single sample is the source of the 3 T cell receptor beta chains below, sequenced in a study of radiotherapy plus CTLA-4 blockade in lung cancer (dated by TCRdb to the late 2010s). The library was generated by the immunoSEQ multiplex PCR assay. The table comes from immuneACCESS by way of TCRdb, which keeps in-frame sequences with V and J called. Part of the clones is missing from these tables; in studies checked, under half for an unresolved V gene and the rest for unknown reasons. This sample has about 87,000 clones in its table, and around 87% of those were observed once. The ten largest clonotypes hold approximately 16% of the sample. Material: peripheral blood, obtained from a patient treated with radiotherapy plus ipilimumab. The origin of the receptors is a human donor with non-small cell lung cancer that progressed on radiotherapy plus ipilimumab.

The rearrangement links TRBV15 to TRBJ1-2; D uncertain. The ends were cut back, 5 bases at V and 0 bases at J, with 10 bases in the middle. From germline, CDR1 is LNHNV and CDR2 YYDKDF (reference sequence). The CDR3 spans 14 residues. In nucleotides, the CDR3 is TGTGCCACCAGCCTAATCAGAGCTAACTATGGCTACACCTTC. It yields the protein CATSLIRANYGYTF. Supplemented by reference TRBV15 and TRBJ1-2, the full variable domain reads DAMVIQNPRYQVTQFGKPVTLSCSQTLNHNVMYWYQQKSSQAPKLLFHYYDKDFNNEADTPDNFQSRRPNTSFCFLDIRSPGLGDTAMYLCATSLIRANYGYTFGSGTRLTVV.

In nucleotides, the CDR3 is TGTGCCAGTAGCAAAGACCCTCGGAATTCACCCCTCCACTTT. Protein product: CASSKDPRNSPLHF. The chain links TRBV19 to TRBJ1-6, with no clear D. The CDR3 runs 14 residues. Germline V lookup: CDR1 LNHDA, CDR2 SQIVND (reference sequence). V dropped 6 bases and J dropped 7 bases, with 13 bases sitting between them.

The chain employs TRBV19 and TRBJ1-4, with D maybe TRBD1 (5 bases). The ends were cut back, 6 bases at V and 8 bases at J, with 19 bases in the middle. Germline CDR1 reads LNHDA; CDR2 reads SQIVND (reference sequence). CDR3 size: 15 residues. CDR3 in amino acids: CASSYSWGEEEKLFF. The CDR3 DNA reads TGTGCCAGTAGCTACTCGTGGGGGGAAGAAGAAAAACTGTTTTTT.